The T cell receptor beta chain under discussion was sequenced for a study of T cells in Graves' hyperthyroidism and ophthalmopathy. Study as a whole: Before any treatment, at initial diagnosis, peripheral blood was collected.

General study findings and limits: Most thyroid clonotypes expanded above 0.001 were also detected in blood.

Amplified TCR beta CDR3 regions derived from RNA transcripts. First-round RT-PCR targeting the TCR CDR3 was performed with the HTBI primer set. From the multiplex PCR reads, TCRdb called clonotypes with MiXCR, one entry per CDR3 protein. This repertoire shows hundreds of thousands of distinct CDR3 sequences, under 20% found once; its top ten account for around 17%. Clinicians diagnosed patients from clinical symptoms, serum thyroxine and TRAb, thyroid ultrasound and orbital computed tomography. Fresh peripheral blood, roughly 9.6 ml, was the source of the PBMCs. This CDR3 contains 13 residues. V was trimmed by 6 bases and J by 6 bases, leaving 9 bases between them. About this clonotype: Its antigen is not identified.

The TCR sequence derives from a woman aged 50 to 65 with Graves' hyperthyroidism that later progressed to Graves' ophthalmopathy. The rearrangement links TRBV12-3 or TRBV12-4 to TRBJ2-6; D unclear. Sequencing used blood. The chain's CDR3 is CASRIPVANVLTF. As DNA, the CDR3 is TGTGCCAGCAGAATACCGGTGGCCAACGTCCTGACTTTC.